The 6 T cell receptor beta chains given below trace back to one sample, sequenced in a study of regulatory T cells in long-lasting Graves disease. For TCR beta, libraries came from iRepertoire HTBI primers and Arm-PCR of CDR3 regions. TCRdb recomputed calls from the multiplex PCR reads with MiXCR, one row per CDR3 protein. The repertoire holds roughly 440,000 distinct CDR3 sequences, with roughly 17% as singletons. Time point specified: newly diagnosed GD, antithyroid drugs for less than 3 months. Making the TCR library involved RNA that had been extracted from PBMCs. The same sample was also studied in work on T cells in Graves' hyperthyroidism and ophthalmopathy.

Source: peripheral blood mononuclear cells (PBMCs), taken at new diagnosis, from a patient treated with antithyroid drugs. The source is a woman aged 18-29 years with Graves disease.

The chain carries TRBV28 and TRBJ1-5; no reliable D call. The CDR3 sequence is 15 residues long. V was shortened by 8 bases and J by 0 bases, with 14 bases between the two germline ends. Germline values: CDR1 MDHEN, CDR2 SYDVKM. The CDR3 loop is CASRKGSYSNQPQHF. CDR3 DNA sequence: TGTGCCAGCCGAAAAGGGAGCTATAGCAATCAGCCCCAGCATTTT. The entire variable domain, with the rest obtained from reference TRBV28 and TRBJ1-5, is as follows: DVKVTQSSRYLVKRTGEKVFLECVQDMDHENMFWYRQDPGLGLRLIYFSYDVKMKEKGDIPEGYSVSREKKERFSLILESASTNQTSMYLCASRKGSYSNQPQHFGDGTRLSIL.

There are many counts of this clonotype. The CDR3: CASKVNRVYEQYF. CDR3 sequence (DNA): TGTGCCAGCAAGGTTAACAGAGTCTACGAGCAGTACTTC. V gene TRBV28 combines with J gene TRBJ2-7; D not certain. The CDR3 loop spans 13 amino acids. Looked up from germline, CDR1 is MDHEN and CDR2 is SYDVKM. Trimming left V 7 bases short and J 3 bases short, with 13 bases between. The variable domain in full, completed from reference TRBV28 and TRBJ2-7, reads DVKVTQSSRYLVKRTGEKVFLECVQDMDHENMFWYRQDPGLGLRLIYFSYDVKMKEKGDIPEGYSVSREKKERFSLILESASTNQTSMYLCASKVNRVYEQYFGPGTRLTVT.

The sample holds many counts of this clonotype. The J gene is TRBJ2-1, the V gene TRBV7-8; TRBD2 agrees at 9 bases. CDR1 is SGHVS, CDR2 FQNEAQ, per germline. Trimming at V came to 8 bases and at J to 7 bases, leaving 9 bases not matched to a gene. The CDR3 covers 14 residues. The CDR3 sequence: CASSPGLAGNEQFF. DNA of the CDR3: TGTGCCAGCTCTCCGGGACTAGCTGGTAATGAGCAGTTCTTC.

This clonotype was seen repeatedly, ten times or more. The chain couples TRBV28 to TRBJ1-2, with D possibly matching TRBD1 (5 bases). The CDR3 sequence is 13 residues long. Between the trimmed V and J ends, which lost 6 bases and 4 bases, there was a span of 12 bases. The germline V gene encodes CDR1 MDHEN and CDR2 SYDVKM. The CDR3 region has the DNA TGTGCCAGCAGGGGGGTGAACGGCTATGGCTACACCTTC. Its translation is CASRGVNGYGYTF.

As regards this clonotype: A far larger clone is one nucleotide away, so this likely arose from a read error. This rearrangement joins TRBV28 to TRBJ2-5; tentative D call: TRBD1 (6 bases). V lost 6 bases and J 4 bases, leaving 18 bases between the germline ends. This CDR3 has 15 amino acids. Per the germline V gene, CDR1 is MDHEN and CDR2 is SYDVKM. Written as DNA, the CDR3 is TGTGCCAGCAGCCCCCGAGCGGAACAGGGAGAGACCCAGTACTTC. The encoded protein is CASSPRAEQGETQYF.

CDR3 in DNA: TGTGCCAGCAGTTTATCTCCCGAGAATGTGGGGCACTACGAGCAGTACTTC. It encodes CASSLSPENVGHYEQYF. The gene calls are TRBV27 and TRBJ2-7; perhaps TRBD1 as D (5 bases). The CDR3 runs 17 residues. CDR1 and CDR2 (germline): MNHEY, SMNVEV (reference sequence). V lost 0 bases and J lost 3, with 18 bases in between.